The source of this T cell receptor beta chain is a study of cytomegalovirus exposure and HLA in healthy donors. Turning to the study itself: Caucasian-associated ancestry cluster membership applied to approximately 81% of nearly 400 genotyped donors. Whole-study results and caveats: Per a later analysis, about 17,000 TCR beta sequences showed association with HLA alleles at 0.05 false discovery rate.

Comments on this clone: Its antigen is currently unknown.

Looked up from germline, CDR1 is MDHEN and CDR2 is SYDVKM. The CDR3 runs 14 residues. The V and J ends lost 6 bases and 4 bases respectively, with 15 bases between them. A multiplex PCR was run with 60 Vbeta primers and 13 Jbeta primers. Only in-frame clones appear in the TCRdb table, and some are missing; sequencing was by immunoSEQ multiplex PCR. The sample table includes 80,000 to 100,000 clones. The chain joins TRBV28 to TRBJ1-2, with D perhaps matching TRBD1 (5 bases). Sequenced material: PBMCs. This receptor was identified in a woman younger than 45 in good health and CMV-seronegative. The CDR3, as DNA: TGTGCCAGCAGCTGGGGGGGAGGGGCCTATGGCTACACCTTC. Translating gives CASSWGGGAYGYTF.